The T cell receptor beta chain described here comes from a study of technical replicates of blood from a few donors. The table came from immunoSEQ multiplex PCR; TCRdb's copy has only in-frame clones and leaves some out. Of around 58,000 clones listed, just under 90% are singletons. Sequencing was done on a sample of PBMCs. This receptor was identified in a human donor in good health. Some clones in this sample may be carry-over from other donors' samples.

The CDR3 loop reads CAGKAGSYEQYF. CDR3 DNA sequence: TGTGCCGGCAAAGCGGGCTCCTACGAGCAGTACTTC. The J gene is TRBJ2-7, the V gene TRBV30, with a possible D match to TRBD2 (6 bases). The germline CDR1 and CDR2 sequences are GTSNPN and SVGIG (reference sequence). V lost 8 bases to trimming and J lost 0 bases, with 11 bases between them. This CDR3 has 12 amino acids.